Reported below is one T cell receptor beta chain. The sample originates from a study of blood T cell repertoires in COVID-19. Germline CDR1 and CDR2: SGHRS and YFSETQ. This CDR3 is built from 14 residues. V was shortened by 4 bases and J by 4 bases, with 11 bases between the two germline ends. TCRdb's table, derived via immunoSEQ multiplex PCR, lists solely in-frame clones and lacks some. The table shows about 230,000 clones, with 70% to 90% occurring only once. V gene TRBV5-1 combines with J gene TRBJ2-2; TRBD1 might be the D (5 bases). The sample taken for sequencing was peripheral blood. The TCR originated in a woman in her 70s with active or convalescent COVID-19. CDR3 bases: TGCGCCAGCAGCGGGCAGGGCAGCACCGGGGAGCTGTTTTTT. Protein: CASSGQGSTGELFF. The variable domain in full, completed from reference TRBV5-1 and TRBJ2-2, reads KAGVTQTPRYLIKTRGQQVTLSCSPISGHRSVSWYQQTPGQGLQFLFEYFSETQRNKGNFPGRFSGRQFSNSRSEMNVSTLELGDSALYLCASSGQGSTGELFFGEGSRLTVL.